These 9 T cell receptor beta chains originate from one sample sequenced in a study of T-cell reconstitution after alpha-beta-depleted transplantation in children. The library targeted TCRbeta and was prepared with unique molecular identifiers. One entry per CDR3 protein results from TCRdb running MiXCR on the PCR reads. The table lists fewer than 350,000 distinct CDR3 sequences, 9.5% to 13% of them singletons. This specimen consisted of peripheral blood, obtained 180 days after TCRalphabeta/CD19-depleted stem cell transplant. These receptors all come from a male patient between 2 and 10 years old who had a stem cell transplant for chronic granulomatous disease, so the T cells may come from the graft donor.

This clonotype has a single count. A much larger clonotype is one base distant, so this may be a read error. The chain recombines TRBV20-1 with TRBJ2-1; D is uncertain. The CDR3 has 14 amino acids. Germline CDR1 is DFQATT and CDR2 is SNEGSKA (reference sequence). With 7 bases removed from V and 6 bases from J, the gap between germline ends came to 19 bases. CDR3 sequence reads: CSGKTWVSGNEQFF. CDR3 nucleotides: TGCAGTGGCAAAACTTGGGTTTCGGGCAATGAGCAGTTCTTC.

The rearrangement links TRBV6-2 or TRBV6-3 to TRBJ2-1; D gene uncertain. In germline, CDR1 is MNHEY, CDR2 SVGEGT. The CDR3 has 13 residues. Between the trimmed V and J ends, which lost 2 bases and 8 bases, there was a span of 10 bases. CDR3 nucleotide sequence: TGTGCCAGCAGTTACCTCGGCCGCCATGAGCAGTTCTTC. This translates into CASSYLGRHEQFF.

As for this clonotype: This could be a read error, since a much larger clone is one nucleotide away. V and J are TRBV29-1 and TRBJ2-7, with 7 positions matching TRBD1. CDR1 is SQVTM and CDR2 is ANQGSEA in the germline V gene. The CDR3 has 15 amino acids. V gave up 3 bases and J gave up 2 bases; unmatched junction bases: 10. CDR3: CSVEKGGTVTYEQYF. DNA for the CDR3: TGCAGCGTTGAGAAGGGTGGGACAGTGACCTACGAGCAGTACTTC.

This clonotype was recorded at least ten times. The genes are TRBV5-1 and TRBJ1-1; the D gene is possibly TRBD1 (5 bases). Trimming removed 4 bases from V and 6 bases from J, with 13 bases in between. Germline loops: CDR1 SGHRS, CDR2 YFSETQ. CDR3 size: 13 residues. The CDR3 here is CASSPAGVAEAFF. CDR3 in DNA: TGCGCCAGCAGCCCCGCGGGGGTTGCTGAAGCTTTCTTT.

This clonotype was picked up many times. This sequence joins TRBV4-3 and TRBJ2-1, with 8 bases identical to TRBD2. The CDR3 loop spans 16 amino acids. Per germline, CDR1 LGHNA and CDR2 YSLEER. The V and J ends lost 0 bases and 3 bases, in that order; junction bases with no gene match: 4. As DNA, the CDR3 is TGCGCCAGCAGCCAAGAAGTGCGGGAGGTCTACAATGAGCAGTTCTTC. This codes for CASSQEVREVYNEQFF.

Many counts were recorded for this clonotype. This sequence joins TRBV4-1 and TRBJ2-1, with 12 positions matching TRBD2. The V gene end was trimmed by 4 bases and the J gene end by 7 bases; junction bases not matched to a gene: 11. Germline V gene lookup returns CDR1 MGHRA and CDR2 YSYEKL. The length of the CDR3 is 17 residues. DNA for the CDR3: TGCGCCAGCAGCCGAGACCGCGGCGGACTAGCGGGGAATGAGCAGTTCTTC. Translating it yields CASSRDRGGLAGNEQFF.

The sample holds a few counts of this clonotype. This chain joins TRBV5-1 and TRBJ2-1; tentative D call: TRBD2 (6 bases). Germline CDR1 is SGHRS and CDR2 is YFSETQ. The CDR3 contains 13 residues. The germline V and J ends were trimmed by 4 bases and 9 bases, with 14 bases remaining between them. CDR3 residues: CASSLGTFLEQFF. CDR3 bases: TGCGCCAGCAGCCTCGGGACTTTTCTTGAGCAGTTCTTC.

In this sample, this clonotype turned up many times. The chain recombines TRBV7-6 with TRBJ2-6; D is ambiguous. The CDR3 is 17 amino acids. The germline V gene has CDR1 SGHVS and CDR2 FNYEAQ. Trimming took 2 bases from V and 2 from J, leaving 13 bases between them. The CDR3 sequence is CASSLWLDGAGANVLTF. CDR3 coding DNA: TGTGCCAGCAGCTTATGGTTGGATGGAGCTGGGGCCAACGTCCTGACTTTC.

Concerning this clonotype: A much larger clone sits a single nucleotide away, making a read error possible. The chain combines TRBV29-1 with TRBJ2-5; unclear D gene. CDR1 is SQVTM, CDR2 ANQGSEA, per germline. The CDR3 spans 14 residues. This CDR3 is CSIEIRPIQETQYF. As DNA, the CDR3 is TGCAGCATTGAAATCAGGCCAATCCAAGAGACCCAGTACTTC.